Sequencing of this T cell receptor beta chain was carried out in a study of technical replicates of blood from several donors. With 3 bases removed from V and 6 bases from J, the gap between germline ends came to 18 bases. Germline V gives CDR1 MNHNS, CDR2 SASEGT. This CDR3 comprises 16 residues. The table came from immunoSEQ multiplex PCR; TCRdb's copy has only in-frame clones and leaves some out. The table has around 79,000 clones, approximately 94% seen once. Sequenced: T cells isolated from PBMCs. The J gene is TRBJ2-1, the V gene TRBV6-1; maybe TRBD1 (5 bases). The TCR comes from a human donor in good health. The CDR3 spells CASSDLGQGVINEQFF. The CDR3 coding sequence is TGTGCCAGCAGTGATTTAGGCCAGGGTGTCATCAATGAGCAGTTCTTC.